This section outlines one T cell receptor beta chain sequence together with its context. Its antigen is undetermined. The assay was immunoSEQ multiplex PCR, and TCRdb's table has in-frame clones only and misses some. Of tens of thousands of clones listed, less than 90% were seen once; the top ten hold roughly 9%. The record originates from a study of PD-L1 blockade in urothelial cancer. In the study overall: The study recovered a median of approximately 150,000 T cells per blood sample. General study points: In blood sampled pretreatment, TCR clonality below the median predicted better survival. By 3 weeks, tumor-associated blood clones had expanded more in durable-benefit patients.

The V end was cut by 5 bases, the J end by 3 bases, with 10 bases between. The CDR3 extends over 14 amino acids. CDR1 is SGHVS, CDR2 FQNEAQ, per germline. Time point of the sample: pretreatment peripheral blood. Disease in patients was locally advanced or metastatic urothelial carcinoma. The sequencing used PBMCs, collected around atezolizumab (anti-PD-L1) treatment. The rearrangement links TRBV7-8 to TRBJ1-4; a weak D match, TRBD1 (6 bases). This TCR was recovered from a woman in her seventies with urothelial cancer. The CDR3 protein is CASSPRQANEKLFF. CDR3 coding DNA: TGTGCCAGCAGCCCTCGACAGGCTAATGAAAAACTGTTTTTT.